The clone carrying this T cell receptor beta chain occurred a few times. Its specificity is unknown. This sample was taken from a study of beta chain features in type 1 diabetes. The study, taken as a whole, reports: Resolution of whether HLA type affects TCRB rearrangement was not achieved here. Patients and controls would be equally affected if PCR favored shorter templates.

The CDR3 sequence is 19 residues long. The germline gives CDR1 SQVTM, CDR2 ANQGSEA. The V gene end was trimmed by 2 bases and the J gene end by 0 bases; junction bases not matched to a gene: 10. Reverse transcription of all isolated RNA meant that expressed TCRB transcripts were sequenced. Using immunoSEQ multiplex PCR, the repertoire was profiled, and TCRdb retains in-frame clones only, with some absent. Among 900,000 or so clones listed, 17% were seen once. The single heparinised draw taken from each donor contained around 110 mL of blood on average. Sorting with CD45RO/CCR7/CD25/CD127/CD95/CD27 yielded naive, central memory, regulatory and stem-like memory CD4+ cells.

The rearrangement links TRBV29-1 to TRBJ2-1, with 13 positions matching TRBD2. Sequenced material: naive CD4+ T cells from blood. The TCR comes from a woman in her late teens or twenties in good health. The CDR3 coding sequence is TGCAGCGTTGAACTAATGACTAGCGGGAGGCTGAGCTCCTACAATGAGCAGTTCTTC. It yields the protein CSVELMTSGRLSSYNEQFF.